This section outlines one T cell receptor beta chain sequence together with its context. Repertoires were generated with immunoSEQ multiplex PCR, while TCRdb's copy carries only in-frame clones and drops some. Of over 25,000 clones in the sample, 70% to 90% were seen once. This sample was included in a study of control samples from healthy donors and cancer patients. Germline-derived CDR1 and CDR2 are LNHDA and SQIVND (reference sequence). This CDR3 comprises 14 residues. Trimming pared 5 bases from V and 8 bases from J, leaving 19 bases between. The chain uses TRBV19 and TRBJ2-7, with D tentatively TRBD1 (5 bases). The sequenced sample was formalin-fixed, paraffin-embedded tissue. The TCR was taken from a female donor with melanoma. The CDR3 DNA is TGTGCCAGTAGTTTCAGCCAGGGCAGCTTCAAGCAGTACTTC. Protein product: CASSFSQGSFKQYF.